These 20 T cell receptor beta chains came from one sample sequenced in a study of T cells after yellow fever vaccination. A single record per CDR3 protein comes from TCRdb applying MiXCR to the 5' RACE reads. Of 15,000 or so distinct CDR3 sequences listed, about 4% are singletons. This material consisted of PBMCs, either bulk or a sorted T-cell subset (CD4+, CD8+, memory, or dextramer-sorted; not recorded which), taken 15 days after the yellow fever booster vaccination. The origin of the receptors is a man younger than 45 who received the YFV17D yellow fever vaccine.

In this sample, this clonotype turned up many times. V is TRBV11-2 and J is TRBJ2-7; D is unresolved. Trimming took 1 base from V and 5 from J, leaving 15 bases between them. Germline V gene lookup returns CDR1 SGHAT and CDR2 FQNNGV. The CDR3 sequence is 15 residues long. The CDR3 sequence: CASSLVNGPMDEQYF. CDR3 coding DNA: TGTGCCAGCAGCTTAGTAAACGGGCCTATGGACGAGCAGTACTTC. Using reference TRBV11-2 and TRBJ2-7 for the parts outside the CDR3, the full variable domain is EAGVAQSPRYKIIEKRQSVAFWCNPISGHATLYWYQQILGQGPKLLIQFQNNGVVDDSQLPKDRFSAERLKGVDSTLKIQPAKLEDSAVYLCASSLVNGPMDEQYFGPGTRLTVT.

In this sample, this clonotype turned up many times. CDR3 coding DNA: TGCAGTGCGACCCGCGCCGCCTCTGGGGCCAACGTCCTGACTTTC. Amino acid sequence: CSATRAASGANVLTF. The chain carries TRBV20-1 and TRBJ2-6, with D unclear. The CDR3 consists of 15 residues. In germline, CDR1 is DFQATT, CDR2 SNEGSKA (reference sequence). V lost 6 bases and J lost 0, with 12 bases in between.

This clonotype was seen at least ten times. The chain joins TRBV25-1 to TRBJ1-1; D remains unclear. Germline-derived CDR1 and CDR2 are MGHDK and SYGVNS. The CDR3 is 15 amino acids. Trimming shortened V by 1 base and J by 6 bases, and 15 bases separated the two germline ends. The CDR3, as DNA: TGTGCCAGCAGTGAATCCCCGGGCTCGGGGTCTGAAGCTTTCTTT. It codes for CASSESPGSGSEAFF.

This clonotype was recorded many times. This sequence joins TRBV5-1 and TRBJ1-1; 7 nucleotides agree with TRBD1. The ends lost 0 bases at V and 5 bases at J; junction bases unmatched: 19. Germline CDR1 SGHRS, CDR2 YFSETQ. The CDR3 loop spans 19 amino acids. CDR3 bases: TGCGCCAGCAGCTTGGAGGGGCCAGTTGGGACAGCAGTTGGGACTGAAGCTTTCTTT. Amino acids: CASSLEGPVGTAVGTEAFF.

This clonotype is classed as medium-sized. V and J are TRBV13 and TRBJ2-7; 7 positions match TRBD1. Germline V CDR1 and CDR2: PRHDT, FYEKMQ (reference sequence). V lost 5 bases and J lost 3; bases outside the gene matches: 1. There are 12 residues in the CDR3. DNA of the CDR3: TGTGCCAGCAGCCGGGACAGCTACGAGCAGTACTTC. Translation gives CASSRDSYEQYF.

This clonotype showed up many times. The CDR3 loop reads CASSSTGGTYSNQPQHF. The CDR3 DNA reads as TGTGCCAGCAGCTCTACAGGGGGCACTTATAGCAATCAGCCCCAGCATTTT. This chain joins TRBV7-9 and TRBJ1-5, with 9 bases aligning to TRBD1. Unmatched junction bases numbered 7, after V lost 4 bases and J lost 0 bases. The CDR3 sequence is 17 residues long. CDR1 is SEHNR, CDR2 FQNEAQ, per germline (reference sequence).

This clonotype has ten or more counts. The chain joins TRBV7-2 to TRBJ2-4; D perhaps matches TRBD2 (5 bases). CDR1 and CDR2 (germline): SGHTA, FQGNSA. The V end was cut by 5 bases, the J end by 12 bases, with 14 bases between. The CDR3 extends over 12 amino acids. CDR3 region: CASSQTSYDQYF. The CDR3 nucleotides read TGTGCCAGCAGCCAAACTAGTTATGATCAGTACTTC.

This clonotype was counted many times. CDR3 nucleotide sequence: TGCGCCAGCAGCTCCGGGACGGCGGGAGGGACCTACGAGCAGTACTTC. This codes for CASSSGTAGGTYEQYF. The chain uses TRBV5-1 and TRBJ2-7; 9 bases align to TRBD2. There are 16 residues in the CDR3. The trim removed 3 bases at V and 2 bases at J, leaving 9 bases unmatched. CDR1 is SGHRS and CDR2 is YFSETQ in the germline V gene.

This clonotype was observed many times. The chain recombines TRBV19 with TRBJ2-7, with 11 bases identical to TRBD1. The germline gives CDR1 LNHDA, CDR2 SQIVND (reference sequence). V lost 3 bases to trimming and J lost 2 bases; unmatched junction nucleotides: 3. The CDR3 sequence is 15 residues long. The CDR3 protein is CASSMGGQGAYEQYF. The CDR3 DNA sequence: TGTGCCAGTAGTATGGGGGGACAGGGGGCCTACGAGCAGTACTTC.

This clonotype was seen at least ten times. This chain joins TRBV7-2 and TRBJ2-7; possible D gene TRBD2, 5 bases. Germline CDR1 is SGHTA and CDR2 is FQGNSA. The CDR3 is made up of 14 amino acids. V was cut by 1 base and J by 2 bases, with 9 bases left in between. DNA for the CDR3: TGTGCCAGCAGCTTAGGAGGGCATCCCTACGAGCAGTACTTC. This codes for CASSLGGHPYEQYF.

In this sample, this clonotype turned up many times. The V gene is TRBV12-3 or TRBV12-4, the J gene TRBJ1-2; 7 bases line up with TRBD1. CDR3 length: 12 amino acids. V lost 9 bases and J lost 3; bases outside the gene matches: 4. The CDR3 nucleotides read TGTGCCAGTAAAGGGGGCTACTATGGCTACACCTTC. Its translation is CASKGGYYGYTF.

This clonotype was found many times. In DNA, the CDR3 is TGTGCCAGCAGCTTTCCAGGGGGTATCCACGAGCAGTACTTC. Encoded protein: CASSFPGGIHEQYF. The genes are TRBV7-2 and TRBJ2-7, with 7 bases fitting TRBD1. This CDR3 spans 14 amino acids. Germline loops: CDR1 SGHTA, CDR2 FQGNSA. Unmatched junction bases numbered 7, after V lost 3 bases and J lost 5 bases.

This clonotype came up many times. The chain has TRBV4-1 and TRBJ2-7; 13 bases align to TRBD2. Germline V gives CDR1 MGHRA, CDR2 YSYEKL. The CDR3 has 16 residues. V gave up 4 bases and J gave up 3 bases; unmatched junction bases: 6. The DNA for the CDR3 is TGCGCCAGCAGCCCGTTAGGGACTAGCGGGATCTACGAGCAGTACTTC. Amino acids: CASSPLGTSGIYEQYF.

This clonotype is termed medium-sized. V and J are TRBV29-1 and TRBJ2-5; D not resolved. CDR1 and CDR2 from the germline V gene are SQVTM and ANQGSEA. The CDR3 consists of 13 residues. V lost 7 bases and J lost 0, with 12 bases in between. CDR3 nucleotide sequence: TGCAGCGAAGGACGGGCGTACCAAGAGACCCAGTACTTC. It is translated as CSEGRAYQETQYF.

This clonotype came up many times. The chain combines TRBV6-2 or TRBV6-3 with TRBJ2-1; 11 bases agree with TRBD2. Looked up from germline, CDR1 is MNHEY and CDR2 is SVGEGT. The V gene end was trimmed by 3 bases and the J gene end by 8 bases; junction bases not matched to a gene: 9. CDR3 length: 16 amino acids. The CDR3 sequence is CASSYTTSGSTDEQFF. As DNA, the CDR3 is TGTGCCAGCAGTTATACAACTAGCGGGAGTACCGATGAGCAGTTCTTC.

This clonotype appeared many times. The V gene is TRBV21-1, the J gene TRBJ2-2; the table names TRBD1, a call not compared with the DNA. TRBV21-1 is annotated as a pseudogene. The CDR3 length is 13 residues. Here the CDR3 DNA reads TGTGCCAGCAGCAAAGAGGGGGCCGGGGAGCTGTTTTTT. It specifies CASSKEGAGELFF.

By share, this clonotype counts as medium-sized. The rearrangement links TRBV12-3 or TRBV12-4 to TRBJ1-1, with D perhaps matching TRBD1 (5 bases). The CDR3 loop spans 14 amino acids. V dropped 6 bases and J dropped 1 base, with 12 bases sitting between them. The CDR3 sequence is CASRTGRSNTEAFF. CDR3 bases: TGTGCCAGCAGAACGGGACGGTCGAACACTGAAGCTTTCTTT.

There are many counts of this clonotype. CDR3 amino acids: CASSPEGANQPQHF. The CDR3 coding sequence is TGTGCCAGCAGCCCAGAAGGGGCGAATCAGCCCCAGCATTTT. The rearrangement joins TRBV7-9 to TRBJ1-5; tentatively, D is TRBD1 (5 bases). Trimming cost V 5 bases and J 4 bases, with 12 bases left between them. This CDR3 has 14 amino acids. Germline CDR1 is SEHNR and CDR2 is FQNEAQ (reference sequence).

This clonotype was seen at least ten times. V and J are TRBV6-5 and TRBJ2-1, with D perhaps matching TRBD2 (6 bases). CDR1 and CDR2 from the germline V gene are MNHEY and SVGAGI. Trimming removed 0 bases at V and 8 bases at J, with 17 bases between. The CDR3 has 16 residues. CDR3 sequence reads: CASSYSRVAGTDEQFF. The CDR3 DNA reads TGTGCCAGCAGTTACTCGCGGGTGGCGGGGACGGATGAGCAGTTCTTC.

At least ten counts were recorded for this clonotype. The V and J genes are TRBV29-1 and TRBJ2-1, with 12 bases lining up with TRBD2. This CDR3 region has 13 residues. The V gene's germline CDR1 is SQVTM and CDR2 ANQGSEA. V trimming: 7 bases; J trimming: 13 bases; junction bases outside the gene matches: 11. This chain's CDR3 is CSGLAGVSIFQFF. The CDR3, as DNA: TGCAGCGGACTAGCGGGAGTATCCATTTTCCAGTTCTTC.